The next 8 T cell receptor beta chains were all read from a single sample in a study of T cell therapy after organ transplantation. These TCRs' antigens remain unknown. Measured with immunoSEQ multiplex PCR; TCRdb has only the in-frame clones, and not every one. In the table there are more than 3,000 clones, around two thirds of which are singletons. Documented time point: 4-8 weeks after completion of therapy. The source material was CD8+ T cells from blood, sampled after autologous CMV-specific T cell therapy. The receptors stem from a human patient who had received a solid organ transplant and had CMV disease. Certain T cells may be donor cells from the graft.

This chain joins TRBV11-2 and TRBJ2-3, with 7 positions matching TRBD2. The V segment lost 4 bases and the J segment 0 bases; nucleotides outside the gene matches: 4. The CDR3 extends over 15 amino acids. Per the germline V gene, CDR1 is SGHAT and CDR2 is FQNNGV. In nucleotides, the CDR3 is TGTGCCAGCAGCTCTAGCGGTTCTAGCACAGATACGCAGTATTTT. It translates to CASSSSGSSTDTQYF.

The V and J genes are TRBV5-1 and TRBJ2-7; D possibly matches TRBD1 or TRBD2 (6 bases each). Germline V gives CDR1 SGHRS, CDR2 YFSETQ. There are 15 residues in the CDR3. V lost 0 bases and J lost 0, with 10 bases in between. The CDR3 spells CASSLVGGSSYEQYV. The CDR3, as DNA: TGCGCCAGCAGCTTGGTAGGGGGGAGCTCCTACGAGCAGTACGTC.

The V call is TRBV6-1, the J call TRBJ2-5, with 7 bases fitting TRBD1. J gave up 3 bases and V 2 bases, and 6 bases lay outside the gene matches. The germline gives CDR1 MNHNS, CDR2 SASEGT. The CDR3 spans 15 residues. CDR3 nucleotides: TGTGCCAGCAGTGAATGGACAGGCAAGGAAGAGACCCAGTACTTC. Translating it yields CASSEWTGKEETQYF.

The V and J genes are TRBV19 and TRBJ2-7; 12 nucleotides match TRBD1. This CDR3 is built from 13 residues. The junction had 3 bases not matched to a gene; V was cut back by 5 bases and J by 7 bases. CDR1 LNHDA and CDR2 SQIVND come from the germline V gene (reference sequence). CDR3 nucleotides: TGTGCCAGTAGTCGGGACAGGGGGCTAGAGCAGTACTTC. The encoded protein is CASSRDRGLEQYF.

This chain connects TRBV6-5 to TRBJ2-5; TRBD1 is a possible D gene (5 bases). V was pared by 5 bases and J by 5 bases, with 15 bases between. Germline V gene sequence: CDR1 MNHEY, CDR2 SVGAGI. This CDR3 has 14 amino acids. The CDR3 bases are TGTGCCAGCAGTCCGGACACAGCCGGGGAGACCCAGTACTTC. This sequence encodes CASSPDTAGETQYF.

V is TRBV7-9 and J is TRBJ1-1; D is possibly TRBD1 (5 bases). The V end lost 2 bases, the J end lost 4 bases, and 11 bases lay between the germline ends. The CDR3 covers 14 residues. Germline CDR1 is SEHNR and CDR2 is FQNEAQ (reference sequence). CDR3 DNA: TGTGCCAGCAGCTTACAGGGTCGTGGCACTGAAGCTTTCTTT. Translating it yields CASSLQGRGTEAFF. The full variable domain, completed using reference TRBV7-9 and TRBJ1-1, is DTGVSQNPRHKITKRGQNVTFRCDPISEHNRLYWYRQTLGQGPEFLTYFQNEAQLEKSRLLSDRFSAERPKGSFSTLEIQRTEQGDSAMYLCASSLQGRGTEAFFGQGTRLTVV.

This chain connects TRBV5-1 to TRBJ2-5; D remains ambiguous. Deletions cut 2 bases from V and 5 bases from J, with 16 bases between. The CDR3 length is 15 residues. Germline V gene sequence: CDR1 SGHRS, CDR2 YFSETQ. CDR3 protein: CASSLGNGPGETQYF. The DNA for the CDR3 is TGCGCCAGCAGCTTAGGGAACGGGCCTGGGGAGACCCAGTACTTC.

The chain employs TRBV5-6 and TRBJ2-7; TRBD1 matches 7 bases. Germline V gene sequence: CDR1 SGHDT, CDR2 YYEEEE. The length of the CDR3 is 15 residues. J lost 7 bases, V lost 3 bases, and 13 bases had no gene match. In DNA, the CDR3 is TGTGCCAGCAGCTCCTGGGACAGCGTTTCGTGGGAGCAGTACGTC. Its protein is CASSSWDSVSWEQYV.